The 30 T cell receptor beta chains given below trace back to one sample, sequenced in a study of blood T cell repertoires in COVID-19. Measured with immunoSEQ multiplex PCR; TCRdb has only the in-frame clones, and not every one. Seen here are roughly 200,000 clones, roughly 76% observed once, and the top ten hold 11%. The specimen sequenced was peripheral blood. The receptors come from a woman aged 40 to 50 with COVID-19, enrolled during active disease.

This rearrangement joins TRBV19 to TRBJ2-3, with a tentative D call TRBD2 (6 bases). Looked up from germline, CDR1 is LNHDA and CDR2 is SQIVND (reference sequence). V was trimmed by 6 bases and J by 5 bases, leaving 18 bases between them. The CDR3 extends over 15 amino acids. CDR3: CASSWDSRGIDTQYF. The CDR3 DNA reads TGTGCCAGTAGCTGGGACTCCCGGGGGATAGATACGCAGTATTTT.

This clone was seen more than once but under ten times. This chain connects TRBV2 to TRBJ1-5, with TRBD1 as a possible D gene (5 bases). The V gene lost 5 bases and the J gene lost 5 bases, with 10 bases spanning the gap. Per the germline V gene, CDR1 is SNHLY and CDR2 is FYNNEI. The CDR3 has 13 amino acids. The CDR3 DNA reads TGTGCCAGCAGTTTCGACAGATATCAGCCCCAGCATTTT. Protein product: CASSFDRYQPQHF. Full variable domain (rest looked up from reference TRBV2 and TRBJ1-5): EPEVTQTPSHQVTQMGQEVILRCVPISNHLYFYWYRQILGQKVEFLVSFYNNEISEKSEIFDDQFSVERPDGSNFTLKIRSTKLEDSAMYFCASSFDRYQPQHFGDGTRLSIL.

The chain couples TRBV9 to TRBJ2-7; D is undetermined. This CDR3 is 16 amino acids long. The germline CDR1 and CDR2 sequences are SGDLS and YYNGEE. V gave up 4 bases and J gave up 4 bases, with 21 bases separating them. The CDR3 reads CASSRSLGPGEYEQYF. CDR3 sequence (DNA): TGTGCCAGCAGCCGAAGCTTAGGCCCAGGCGAATACGAGCAGTACTTC.

This chain connects TRBV9 to TRBJ2-1; the match to TRBD2 covers 12 bases. Looked up from germline, CDR1 is SGDLS and CDR2 is YYNGEE. This CDR3 is 15 amino acids long. J gave up 7 bases and V 3 bases, and 5 bases lay outside the gene matches. The CDR3 loop is CASSERLAGVNEQFF. CDR3 nucleotides: TGTGCCAGCAGCGAAAGACTAGCGGGAGTTAATGAGCAGTTCTTC.

This clone was seen a single time. Other DNA sequences within the sample encode an identical CDR3. This chain links TRBV28 with TRBJ1-5, with 9 bases fitting TRBD1. The CDR3 has 15 amino acids. J was trimmed by 4 bases and V by 6 bases; bases with no gene match: 7. Germline values: CDR1 MDHEN, CDR2 SYDVKM. CDR3 protein: CASSPPGQGNQPQHF. For the CDR3, the DNA is TGTGCCAGCAGCCCACCGGGACAGGGAAATCAGCCCCAGCATTTT.

The J gene is TRBJ2-1, the V gene TRBV25-1, with 9 bases lining up with TRBD2. The germline V gene has CDR1 MGHDK and CDR2 SYGVNS. There are 15 residues in the CDR3. Trimming cost V 6 bases and J 3 bases; bases outside gene matches: 6. The CDR3 DNA reads TGTGCCAGCAGCATGGCGGGAGGGAACTACAATGAGCAGTTCTTC. This sequence encodes CASSMAGGNYNEQFF.

This clone has a handful of counts. The J gene is TRBJ1-5, the V gene TRBV12-3 or TRBV12-4; no definite D call. The CDR3 runs to 11 residues. V lost 5 bases and J lost 11, with 10 bases in between. The CDR3 DNA reads TGTGCCAGCAGTCTCACTAGGGCCCAGCATTTT. Translation gives CASSLTRAQHF.

This chain connects TRBV9 to TRBJ1-1; D gene uncertain. Per germline, CDR1 SGDLS and CDR2 YYNGEE. The ends were cut back, 2 bases at V and 11 bases at J, with 13 bases in the middle. The CDR3 is 12 amino acids. CDR3 coding DNA: TGTGCCAGCAGCGTTCTTCTTGGGGAGGCTTTCTTT. The encoded protein is CASSVLLGEAFF.

In the case of this clone: Other DNA sequences in the same sample also yield this CDR3. This chain connects TRBV2 to TRBJ2-7; possibly TRBD1 for D (7 bases). In germline, CDR1 is SNHLY, CDR2 FYNNEI. The ends were cut back, 7 bases at V and 4 bases at J, with 14 bases in the middle. The CDR3 has 13 residues. CDR3: CASKSGDSYEQYV. CDR3 coding DNA: TGTGCCAGCAAGTCGGGGGACAGTTACGAGCAGTACGTC.

V usage is TRBV7-9 and J usage is TRBJ1-3, with TRBD1 as a possible D gene (5 bases). Trimming shortened V by 11 bases and J by 0 bases, and 14 bases separated the two germline ends. This CDR3 has 14 residues. CDR1 and CDR2 from the germline V gene are SEHNR and FQNEAQ (reference sequence). The CDR3 sequence is CASEGRISGNTIYF. CDR3 in DNA: TGTGCCTCGGAGGGACGAATCTCTGGAAACACCATATATTTT.

This clone was counted a few times. The V call is TRBV10-1, the J call TRBJ2-2; maybe TRBD1 (6 bases). CDR1 is WNHNN and CDR2 is SYGVQD in the germline V gene (reference sequence). Trimming stripped 5 bases from V and 6 bases from J, with 13 bases between. The CDR3 totals 14 residues. CDR3 amino acids: CASSRQGSAGELFF. The DNA for the CDR3 is TGCGCCAGCAGTCGCCAGGGGAGCGCCGGGGAGCTGTTTTTT.

The chain couples TRBV5-4 to TRBJ2-3; 7 nucleotides match TRBD1. The CDR3 is 16 amino acids. Germline V gene data show CDR1 as SGHNT and CDR2 as YYREEE (reference sequence). Unmatched junction bases numbered 7, after V lost 1 base and J lost 2 bases. The CDR3 DNA is TGTGCCAGCAGCTTGCGTGCCGGGACAGCCACAGATACGCAGTATTTT. This encodes CASSLRAGTATDTQYF.

The DNA of the CDR3 is TGTGCCAGCAGTTTTCAGTCGTGGGCAGGGCCTTACAATGAGCAGTTCTTC. Translated: CASSFQSWAGPYNEQFF. This rearrangement joins TRBV27 to TRBJ2-1; TRBD1 is a possible D gene (5 bases). V gave up 3 bases and J gave up 4 bases, with 19 bases separating them. Germline-derived CDR1 and CDR2 are MNHEY and SMNVEV (reference sequence). The CDR3 extends over 17 amino acids.

J is TRBJ2-1 and V is TRBV4-2; 10 bases match TRBD1. The CDR3 loop spans 15 amino acids. Germline CDR1 reads LGHNA; CDR2 reads YNFKEQ. V trimming: 4 bases; J trimming: 7 bases; junction bases outside the gene matches: 7. For the CDR3, the DNA is TGTGCCAGCAGCCCCCGGGACAGGGGTGGGAATGAGCAGTTCTTC. This gives the protein CASSPRDRGGNEQFF.

The chain employs TRBV5-6 and TRBJ2-7; TRBD1 agrees at 9 bases. Germline lookup yields CDR1 SGHDT and CDR2 YYEEEE. The CDR3 runs to 17 residues. This chain's CDR3 is CASTLTDWTGEAYEQYV. In nucleotides, the CDR3 is TGTGCCAGCACCTTGACAGATTGGACAGGGGAAGCCTACGAGCAGTACGTC.

The gene calls are TRBV12-3 or TRBV12-4 and TRBJ2-3, with D uncertain. The CDR3 totals 11 residues. Trimming took 6 bases from V and 4 from J, leaving 5 bases between them. The CDR3 sequence is CASSNPDTQYF. CDR3 sequence (DNA): TGTGCCAGCAGCAATCCAGATACGCAGTATTTT.

The sample holds a few counts of this clone. The rearrangement uses TRBV7-9 and TRBJ2-2; D unclear. CDR3 length equals 11 residues. Deletions cut 2 bases from V and 7 bases from J, with 2 bases between. CDR1 SEHNR and CDR2 FQNEAQ come from the germline V gene (reference sequence). The CDR3 spells CASSLLGELFF. DNA for the CDR3: TGTGCCAGCAGCTTACTCGGGGAGCTGTTTTTT.

The V gene is TRBV3-1 (or the pseudogene TRBV3-2), the J gene TRBJ2-1, with 12 bases aligning to TRBD1. V lost 0 bases, J lost 7 bases, and 4 bases stayed unmatched. CDR1 LGHDT and CDR2 YNNKEL come from the germline V gene (reference sequence). CDR3 length: 16 amino acids. The CDR3 reads CASSQEGTGGLNEQFF. Here the CDR3 DNA reads TGTGCCAGCAGCCAAGAGGGGACAGGGGGCCTGAATGAGCAGTTCTTC.

In nucleotides, the CDR3 is TGTGCCAGCAGCTTATATTCAGACTACACCTTC. Translating it yields CASSLYSDYTF. J is TRBJ1-2 and V is TRBV11-2; D call uncertain. Germline CDR1 reads SGHAT; CDR2 reads FQNNGV. V was clipped by 2 bases and J by 10 bases, with 8 bases between them. The CDR3 loop spans 11 amino acids.

The chain recombines TRBV7-9 with TRBJ1-3, with D unresolved. Germline values: CDR1 SEHNR, CDR2 FQNEAQ (reference sequence). This CDR3 region has 12 residues. Trimming took 7 bases from V and 4 from J, leaving 8 bases between them. The CDR3 reads CASKFRGNTIYF. CDR3 in DNA: TGTGCCAGCAAATTCCGGGGAAACACCATATATTTT.

Regarding this clone: The junction does not match germline at one end; this may be a read error. This specimen includes other DNA sequences encoding the same CDR3. V is TRBV28 and J is TRBJ2-2; TRBD2 aligns across 7 bases. CDR3 size: 17 residues. Germline V gives CDR1 MDHEN, CDR2 SYDVKM. The chain's CDR3 is CASSSAGLAANTGELFF. The CDR3 nucleotides read TGTGCTAGCAGTTCAGCGGGGCTCGCCGCGAACACCGGGGAGCTGTTTTTT.

In its sample, this clone was seen once. The chain recombines TRBV6-5 with TRBJ2-1; 11 nucleotides agree with TRBD2. The CDR3 runs 16 residues. Germline trimming cut 4 bases from V and 4 bases from J; bases unmatched to any gene: 6. Germline values: CDR1 MNHEY, CDR2 SVGAGI. DNA of the CDR3: TGTGCCAGCAGTTCCAGACTAGCGGGAACTTACAATGAGCAGTTCTTC. Its translation: CASSSRLAGTYNEQFF.

This chain uses TRBV7-2 with TRBJ2-5; 8 bases map to TRBD2. J was trimmed by 0 bases and V by 2 bases; bases with no gene match: 5. The CDR3 is 16 amino acids. Germline lookup yields CDR1 SGHTA and CDR2 FQGNSA. This chain's CDR3 is CASSLFGGGYQETQYF. The CDR3 bases are TGTGCCAGCAGCTTATTTGGCGGGGGGTACCAAGAGACCCAGTACTTC.

This chain joins TRBV4-1 and TRBJ2-2, with D possibly TRBD1 on 5 matching bases. CDR3 size: 15 residues. Germline V gene lookup returns CDR1 MGHRA and CDR2 YSYEKL. V was cut by 0 bases and J by 2 bases, with 7 bases left in between. The CDR3, as DNA: TGCGCCAGCAGCCAAGAAGACAGAAACACCGGGGAGCTGTTTTTT. Translating gives CASSQEDRNTGELFF.

The chain is built from TRBV4-1 and TRBJ1-2; TRBD1 agrees at 7 bases. This CDR3 has 15 amino acids. Germline CDR1 and CDR2: MGHRA and YSYEKL. V gave up 2 bases and J gave up 1 base; unmatched junction bases: 4. CDR3 nucleotides: TGCGCCAGCAGCCAAATGGGACAGAATAACTATGGCTACACCTTC. Translated, it gives CASSQMGQNNYGYTF.

The J gene is TRBJ2-1, the V gene TRBV3-1 (or the pseudogene TRBV3-2), with TRBD2 matching over 13 bases. Germline CDR1 is LGHDT and CDR2 is YNNKEL (reference sequence). The CDR3 spans 18 residues. J gave up 2 bases and V 3 bases, and 7 bases lay outside the gene matches. CDR3 coding DNA: TGTGCCAGCAGCCACCAACCCGGGACTAGCGGGGCCTACAATGAGCAGTTCTTC. Its translation: CASSHQPGTSGAYNEQFF.

The chain joins TRBV12-3 or TRBV12-4 to TRBJ2-5; 8 nucleotides align to TRBD1. V lost 8 bases to trimming and J lost 1 base; unmatched junction nucleotides: 3. The CDR3 runs 13 residues. The CDR3 loop reads CASYGQGQETQYF. The CDR3 region has the DNA TGTGCCAGCTACGGACAGGGCCAAGAGACCCAGTACTTC.

The chain links TRBV27 to TRBJ2-1; TRBD2 agrees at 9 bases. Germline-derived CDR1 and CDR2 are MNHEY and SMNVEV (reference sequence). J was trimmed by 6 bases and V by 3 bases; bases with no gene match: 6. The CDR3 sequence is 15 residues long. CDR3 in DNA: TGTGCCAGCAGTTTGGCGGGGGGGCCCTTCAATGAGCAGTTCTTC. Its protein product is CASSLAGGPFNEQFF.

The gene calls are TRBV29-1 and TRBJ2-1; D uncertain. CDR3 length: 11 amino acids. In germline, CDR1 is SQVTM, CDR2 ANQGSEA. The germline V and J ends were trimmed by 0 bases and 14 bases, with 11 bases remaining between them. As DNA, the CDR3 is TGCAGCGTTGAAGAGTTTCCCCAGGAGTTCTTC. Protein product: CSVEEFPQEFF.

The genes are TRBV28 and TRBJ2-1; 10 bases fit TRBD2. V shed 5 bases, J shed 8 bases, and the junction held 9 bases outside the gene matches. The CDR3 extends over 15 amino acids. Germline lookup yields CDR1 MDHEN and CDR2 SYDVKM. CDR3 sequence (DNA): TGTGCCAGCAGTGTCAGCGGGAGGGCCAGTCATGAGCAGTTCTTC. Protein sequence: CASSVSGRASHEQFF.